The clone carrying this T cell receptor (beta chain) was recorded a few times. Trimming took 1 base from V and 0 from J; bases not matched to a gene: 2. Germline CDR1 and CDR2: LGHNT and FRNRAP. CDR3 length: 16 amino acids. TCRdb analysed the 5' RACE reads with MiXCR anew, one entry per CDR3 protein. The data contain about 53,000 distinct CDR3 sequences, over 12% of them singletons. The sample comes from a study of T cells of healthy individuals. The V gene is TRBV12-5, the J gene TRBJ1-5; 8 nucleotides line up with TRBD1. This sequence originates from a human donor in good health. The CDR3: CASGLGQGYSNQPQHF. CDR3 sequence (DNA): TGTGCTAGTGGTTTGGGACAGGGGTATAGCAATCAGCCCCAGCATTTT.